This T cell receptor beta chain was recorded in a study of blood T cell repertoires in COVID-19. V was trimmed by 6 bases and J by 0 bases, leaving 16 bases between them. This CDR3 region has 16 residues. Germline CDR1 and CDR2: MNHEY and SVGEGT. The data were produced by immunoSEQ multiplex PCR, yet TCRdb's version contains in-frame clones alone and is incomplete. The table lists hundreds of thousands of clones, about 82% of them singletons, with around 9.3% in the top ten. The source material was peripheral blood. The origin of this receptor is an elderly woman with acute or convalescent COVID-19. The rearrangement links TRBV6-2 or TRBV6-3 to TRBJ2-3; a possible D gene is TRBD2 (6 bases). The CDR3 sequence: CASSRAAGTSTDTQYF. CDR3 nucleotide sequence: TGTGCCAGCAGCCGCGCGGCGGGAACTAGCACAGATACGCAGTATTTT.